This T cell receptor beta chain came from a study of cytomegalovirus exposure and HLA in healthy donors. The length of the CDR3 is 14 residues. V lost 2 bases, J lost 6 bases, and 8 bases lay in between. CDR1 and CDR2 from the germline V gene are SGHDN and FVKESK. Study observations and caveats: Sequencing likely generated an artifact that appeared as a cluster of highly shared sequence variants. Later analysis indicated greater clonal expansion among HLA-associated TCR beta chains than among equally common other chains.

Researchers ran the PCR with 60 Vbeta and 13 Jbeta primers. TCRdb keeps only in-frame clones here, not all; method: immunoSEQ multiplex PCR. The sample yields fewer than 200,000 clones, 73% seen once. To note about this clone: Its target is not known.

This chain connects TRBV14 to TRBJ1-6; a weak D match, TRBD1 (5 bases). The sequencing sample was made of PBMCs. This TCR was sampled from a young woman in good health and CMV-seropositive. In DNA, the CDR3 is TGTGCCAGCAGCCAAAGGGGTGGTAATTCACCCCTCCACTTT. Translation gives CASSQRGGNSPLHF. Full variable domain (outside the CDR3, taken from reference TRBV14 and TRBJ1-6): EAGVTQFPSHSVIEKGQTVTLRCDPISGHDNLYWYRRVMGKEIKFLLHFVKESKQDESGMPNNRFLAERTGGTYSTLKVQPAELEDSGVYFCASSQRGGNSPLHFGNGTRLTVT.